This T cell receptor beta chain was found in a study of early stage breast cancer tumors. Study overall: Most invasive tumors, about 75% of the 16, were ER+/PR+/HER2-. Among roughly twelve ER+/PR+/HER2- tumors, eight were ductal, four lobular.

Findings and caveats of the study: Unsorted bulk genomic DNA sequencing lacked pairing and functional marker data. Compared with adjacent normal breast, tumors showed around 2.5-fold denser, more clonal T cells.

This clone was picked up a small number of times. What it binds is not known. Germline CDR1 is MNHNS and CDR2 is SASEGT. CDR3 length: 13 residues. After removal of 2 bases from V and 6 bases from J, the junction contained 4 bases not matched to a gene. Measured with immunoSEQ multiplex PCR; TCRdb has only the in-frame clones, and not every one. The table lists 45,000 to 65,000 clones, about 77% of them singletons. Sequencing used blood. The chain joins TRBV6-1 to TRBJ2-7; 7 nucleotides agree with TRBD1. This clonotype was obtained from a person between 35 and 49 years old with breast cancer. The CDR3 region has the DNA TGTGCCAGCAGTGAATCCACAGGGGTCGAGCAGTACTTC. It encodes CASSESTGVEQYF.